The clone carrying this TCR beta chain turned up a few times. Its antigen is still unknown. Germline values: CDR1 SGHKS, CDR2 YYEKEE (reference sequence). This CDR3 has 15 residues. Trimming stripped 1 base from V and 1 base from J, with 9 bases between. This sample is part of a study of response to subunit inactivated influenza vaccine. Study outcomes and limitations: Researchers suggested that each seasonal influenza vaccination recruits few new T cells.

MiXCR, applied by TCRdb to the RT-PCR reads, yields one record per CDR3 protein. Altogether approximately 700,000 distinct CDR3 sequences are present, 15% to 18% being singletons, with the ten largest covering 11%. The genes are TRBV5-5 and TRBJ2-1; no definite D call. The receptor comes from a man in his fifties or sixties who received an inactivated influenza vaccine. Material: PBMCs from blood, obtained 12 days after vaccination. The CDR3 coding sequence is TGTGCCAGCAGCTTGCTTCTGGGTTCCTACAATGAGCAGTTCTTC. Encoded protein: CASSLLLGSYNEQFF.